The next 5 T cell receptor beta chains were all read from a single sample in a study of blood T cell repertoires in COVID-19. Sequencing was performed with immunoSEQ multiplex PCR; in TCRdb, only in-frame clones are kept and a portion is missing. The data show approximately 200,000 clones, approximately 81% seen once. The source material was peripheral blood. These TCRs come from a person aged 70 to 80 with COVID-19, enrolled during active disease.

The gene calls are TRBV9 and TRBJ1-6; D is uncertain. The V gene's germline CDR1 is SGDLS and CDR2 YYNGEE. The CDR3 has 13 amino acids. Trimming removed 5 bases from V and 8 bases from J, with 11 bases in between. The chain's CDR3 is CASSTSPDSPLHF. DNA of the CDR3: TGTGCCAGCAGTACTTCTCCGGATTCACCCCTCCACTTT. Full variable domain (remainder filled in from reference TRBV9 and TRBJ1-6): DSGVTQTPKHLITATGQRVTLRCSPRSGDLSVYWYQQSLDQGLQFLIQYYNGEERAKGNILERFSAQQFPDLHSELNLSSLELGDSALYFCASSTSPDSPLHFGNGTRLTVT.

CDR3 amino acids: CASTPLAGSYNEQFF. Written as DNA, the CDR3 is TGTGCCAGCACCCCTCTAGCGGGAAGTTACAATGAGCAGTTCTTC. The chain recombines TRBV27 with TRBJ2-1; 9 nucleotides agree with TRBD2. Germline V lookup: CDR1 MNHEY, CDR2 SMNVEV (reference sequence). This CDR3 has 15 residues. Trimming removed 7 bases from V and 4 bases from J; junction bases left unmatched: 8.

V and J are TRBV12-3 or TRBV12-4 and TRBJ2-1; D gene ambiguous. Trimming pared 1 base from V and 5 bases from J, leaving 6 bases between. The CDR3 has 13 amino acids. The CDR3 protein is CASSLVQDNEQFF. The CDR3 nucleotides read TGTGCCAGCAGTTTAGTACAAGACAATGAGCAGTTCTTC.

CDR3 coding DNA: TGTGCCAGCAGCTCCACTAGCGGGGGGTCATACAATGAGCAGTTCTTC. It encodes CASSSTSGGSYNEQFF. The rearrangement joins TRBV7-2 to TRBJ2-1, with 12 bases aligning to TRBD2. The CDR3 contains 16 residues. Germline loops: CDR1 SGHTA, CDR2 FQGNSA. V lost 4 bases and J lost 4; bases outside the gene matches: 5.

The chain carries TRBV20-1 and TRBJ2-5; tentatively, D is TRBD1 (6 bases). CDR1 DFQATT and CDR2 SNEGSKA come from the germline V gene (reference sequence). Trimming left V 3 bases short and J 2 bases short, with 13 bases between. CDR3 length: 14 amino acids. CDR3 residues: CSASLGGTQETQYF. The CDR3 nucleotides read TGCAGTGCTAGTTTAGGGGGTACTCAAGAGACCCAGTACTTC.